The 21 T cell receptor delta chains below were found in one sample sequenced in a study of γδ T cells in repeated Plasmodium falciparum infection. Gammadelta T cells were flow-sorted from PBMC into Vgamma9/Vdelta2+ and Vdelta2-negative populations for bulk analysis. TCRdb re-called the multiplex PCR reads via CATT. The profile covers 55,000 to 70,000 delta-chain clones, with 1.7% appearing a single time and approximately 16% taken by the ten largest. Material for sequencing was gamma-delta T cells from blood. The receptors here all came from a pool of human donors (malaria-infected and uninfected, not separated).

At least ten counts were recorded for this clone. TCRdb's listed protein matches a much larger clone and diverges from this DNA's translation at residue 11, likely through a read error; the protein shown comes from the DNA. This chain links TRAV38-2/DV8 with TRDJ1, with TRDD3 matching over 9 bases. Because TCRdb records no J gene, it was assigned here through a match of the DNA to germline. Germline V gives CDR1 TSESDYY, CDR2 QEAYKQQN. Trimming at V came to 10 bases and at J to 3 bases, leaving 16 bases not matched to a gene. The CDR3 runs to 16 residues. The CDR3 spells CAPGFGGYPYADKLIF. In DNA, the CDR3 is TGTGCTCCCGGATTTGGGGGATATCCGTACGCCGATAAACTCATCTTT.

In this sample, this clone turned up a few times. Only one base separates this from a far larger clonotype, so it likely reflects a read error. This specimen includes other DNA sequences encoding the same CDR3. V usage is TRDV1 and J usage is TRDJ1; D might be TRDD2 or TRDD3, each matching 9 bases. The J gene, left out of TCRdb, was set here by checking the DNA against germline. Germline V gene sequence: CDR1 TSWWSYY, CDR2 QGS. CDR3 size: 23 residues. The CDR3 protein is CAFHTSFLRVLGDQLGDTDKLIF. The CDR3 nucleotides read TGTGCCTTCCATACCTCCTTCCTACGGGTACTGGGGGACCAACTGGGGGACACCGATAAACTCATCTTT.

This clone was recorded at least ten times. The protein that TCRdb holds for this DNA derives from a much larger clone and differs from the translated DNA at residue 16, which likely indicates a read error; the protein shown here is translated from the DNA. The CDR3 region has the DNA TGTGCTCTTGGGGAAACGGGAACGGTCGTACAAAACACCGATAAACCCATCTTT. Its protein is CALGETGTVVQNTDKPIF. V gene TRDV1 combines with J gene TRDJ1; D remains unclear. This CDR3 region has 18 residues. Germline-derived CDR1 and CDR2 are TSWWSYY and QGS.

This clone was counted a few times. With a far larger clone one base away, a read error is the likely cause. Within the sample, other DNA sequences also encode this same CDR3. The rearrangement joins TRDV1 to TRDJ1; 8 bases match TRDD3. TCRdb records no J gene; here it was assigned by comparing the DNA to germline. Unmatched junction bases numbered 34, after V lost 1 base and J lost 0 bases. The CDR3 is 26 residues long. Per the germline V gene, CDR1 is TSWWSYY and CDR2 is QGS. The CDR3 is CALGEPSPFSTFILLGAPAYTDKLIF. The CDR3 DNA reads as TGTGCTCTTGGGGAACCTTCACCCTTTTCTACGTTTATACTACTGGGGGCTCCGGCGTACACCGATAAACTCATCTTT.

This clone has just a few counts. TCRdb attributes to this sequence the protein of a much larger clone, which differs from the DNA translation at residue 5; a read error is likely, and the protein displayed is translated from the DNA. This chain joins TRDV1 and TRDJ1; D may be TRDD3 (6 bases). The J gene is not listed in TCRdb, so it was assigned here from a DNA match to germline. Germline assignment: CDR1 TSWWSYY and CDR2 QGS. V lost 5 bases, J lost 10 bases, and 41 bases lay in between. The CDR3 is 21 residues long. The CDR3 sequence is CALGKRERLHSNGGELPGLIF. The CDR3 DNA reads TGTGCTCTTGGGAAACGAGAGCGCCTACATTCGAACGGGGGGGAACTGCCCGGACTCATCTTT.

About this clone itself: A read error is likely here: a far larger clone is one base away. This sample includes further DNA sequences coding for the same CDR3. This chain connects TRDV2 to TRDJ1; 8 positions agree with TRDD3. The V gene's germline CDR1 is GEAIGNYY and CDR2 EKD. The trim removed 0 bases at V and 0 bases at J, leaving 20 bases unmatched. The CDR3 is made up of 21 amino acids. The CDR3 protein is CACDTRPSYVLGASYTDKLIF. CDR3 DNA: TGTGCCTGTGACACCCGGCCTTCGTACGTACTGGGGGCCTCTTACACCGATAAACTCATCTTT.

In its sample, this clone was seen a few times. The protein TCRdb gives is from a much larger clone and does not agree with this DNA's translation at residue 6, likely a read error; the protein shown here comes from the DNA. The chain carries TRDV1 and TRDJ1; TRDD3 aligns across 12 bases. CDR3 length: 20 residues. With 3 bases clipped from V and 7 bases from J, the junction kept 21 bases outside the gene matches. The germline CDR1 and CDR2 sequences are TSWWSYY and QGS. The CDR3 loop reads CALGDVPRLLLVLGDTKLIF. The CDR3 DNA follows: TGTGCTCTTGGGGACGTCCCGAGACTCCTGCTCGTACTGGGGGATACTAAACTCATCTTT.

This clone was seen at least ten times. This chain links TRDV1 with TRDJ1; D remains unclear. Germline matching of the DNA provided the J gene here, since TCRdb leaves it blank. V was shortened by 6 bases and J by 3 bases, with 11 bases between the two germline ends. The CDR3 is 13 residues long. Germline CDR1 TSWWSYY, CDR2 QGS. Written as DNA, the CDR3 is TGTGCTCTTGGAACGTCCCAGGCCGATAAACTCATCTTT. Translating gives CALGTSQADKLIF.

This clone was observed at least ten times. For this DNA, TCRdb reports the protein of a much larger clone, which diverges at residue 7, most likely from a read error; the protein presented here is translated directly from the DNA. J is TRDJ1 and V is TRDV1, with 12 nucleotides matching TRDD3. CDR1 and CDR2 from the germline V gene are TSWWSYY and QGS. This CDR3 is built from 20 residues. V shed 0 bases, J shed 3 bases, and the junction held 14 bases outside the gene matches. CDR3 sequence: CALGELTLSLWGIRPDKLIF. The CDR3 DNA reads TGTGCTCTTGGGGAACTGACCCTCTCCCTCTGGGGGATACGACCCGATAAACTCATCTTT.

This clone showed up just a few times. The TCRdb protein comes from a much larger clone and disagrees with this DNA's translation at residue 15, likely due to a read error; the protein given here is derived from the DNA. The chain employs TRDV1 and TRDJ1; TRDD2 is a possible D gene (7 bases). Germline-derived CDR1 and CDR2 are TSWWSYY and QGS. Between the trimmed V and J ends, which lost 0 bases and 3 bases, there was a span of 23 bases. The CDR3 has 19 residues. The CDR3 loop is CALGELLPIDTWEADKLIF. CDR3 in DNA: TGTGCTCTTGGGGAACTGCTTCCTATAGATACGTGGGAGGCCGATAAACTCATCTTT.

This clone was detected only once. The J gene is TRDJ1, the V gene TRDV1; TRDD3 matches at 12 bases. Assignment of the J gene here rests on matching the DNA to germline, because TCRdb gives none. This CDR3 spans 19 amino acids. J was trimmed by 2 bases and V by 3 bases; bases with no gene match: 13. From germline, CDR1 is TSWWSYY and CDR2 QGS. The CDR3 coding sequence is TGTGCTCTTGGGGAGGCTAGGAGGCTGGGGGATACGGGGACCGATAAACTCATCTTT. Translating gives CALGEARRLGDTGTDKLIF.

In the case of this clone: A far more abundant clone sits one base away, making this likely a read error. In the same sample, other DNA sequences code for this CDR3. CDR3 residues: CALGDVRVSFAGYWGYTDKLIF. Written as DNA, the CDR3 is TGTGCTCTTGGGGATGTCCGGGTTAGTTTTGCCGGTTACTGGGGATACACCGATAAGCTCATCTTT. This chain uses TRDV1 with TRDJ1; TRDD3 matches 8 bases. The length of the CDR3 is 22 residues. Germline CDR1 reads TSWWSYY; CDR2 reads QGS.

This clone occurred a few times. TCRdb's entry gives the protein of a much larger clone, which mismatches this DNA's translation at residue 4, likely from a read error; the protein reported here is translated from the DNA. The genes are TRDV1 and TRDJ1; 10 bases are shared with TRDD3. The ends lost 7 bases at V and 7 bases at J; junction bases unmatched: 39. The length of the CDR3 is 24 residues. Germline CDR1 reads TSWWSYY; CDR2 reads QGS. In DNA form, the CDR3 reads TGTGCTCTTGAGGGAGAGATGCCTTCCTATCTCTCTCTCCTAACTGGGGGATTTTTCGGTAAACTCATCTTT. Translation gives CALEGEMPSYLSLLTGGFFGKLIF.

This clone was detected ten times or more. The chain recombines TRDV1 with TRDJ1, with 7 bases lining up with TRDD2. Germline values: CDR1 TSWWSYY, CDR2 QGS. J gave up 1 base and V 4 bases, and 15 bases lay outside the gene matches. The CDR3 covers 18 residues. The DNA for the CDR3 is TGTGCTCTTGGGGTTTACTTCCTATCAATGTTACCCACCGATAAACTCATCTTT. Translation gives CALGVYFLSMLPTDKLIF.

Concerning this clone itself: This likely reflects a read error, since a far larger clone is one base away. This same CDR3 is encoded by further DNA sequences in the sample. The chain has TRDV2 and TRDJ1; TRDD3 agrees at 13 bases. Matching the DNA to germline supplied the J gene, which TCRdb does not give. Germline V CDR1 and CDR2: GEAIGNYY, EKD. The CDR3 loop spans 17 amino acids. Trimming cost V 3 bases and J 3 bases; bases outside gene matches: 9. CDR3 protein: CACDLILGDTGSDKLIF. The CDR3 DNA sequence: TGTGCCTGTGACCTAATACTGGGGGATACGGGATCCGATAAACTCATCTTT.

This clone was seen ten or more times. The chain is built from TRDV1 and TRDJ1, with 9 positions matching TRDD3. The J gene, left out of TCRdb, was set here by checking the DNA against germline. Germline V gene lookup returns CDR1 TSWWSYY and CDR2 QGS. The CDR3 totals 20 residues. With V trimmed by 1 base and J by 0 bases, 15 bases remained unmatched. CDR3 DNA sequence: TGTGCTCTTGGGGAACAGCATCCTCGCTGGGGGATGGAGTACACCGATAAACTCATCTTT. This encodes CALGEQHPRWGMEYTDKLIF.

This clone was seen ten or more times. A read error is the likely source, as a far larger clone sits one nucleotide away. This sample also contains other DNA sequences that code for the same CDR3. This chain connects TRDV3 to TRDJ1; 12 nucleotides line up with TRDD3. In the absence of a J gene in TCRdb, the DNA was matched to germline to assign it here. Germline CDR1 and CDR2: TVYSNPD and GDNSRS (reference sequence). After removal of 2 bases from V and 0 bases from J, the junction contained 43 bases not matched to a gene. CDR3 length: 28 amino acids. The CDR3 sequence is CAFGGSSPLGDTGSACLRIATYTDKLIF. CDR3 sequence (DNA): TGTGCCTTTGGTGGTTCCTCCCCGCTGGGGGATACGGGGAGCGCATGCTTACGGATAGCTACGTACACCGATAAACTCATCTTT.

This clone was seen repeatedly, ten times or more. The protein given by TCRdb reflects a much larger clone and differs at residue 4 from this DNA's translation, likely from a read error; the protein shown is the DNA's translation. The rearrangement links TRDV2 to TRDJ1; 12 nucleotides align to TRDD3. The J gene, absent from TCRdb, was called here by matching the DNA to germline. V shed 5 bases and J 3 bases; nucleotides not matched to a gene: 12. The germline gives CDR1 GEAIGNYY, CDR2 EKD. The CDR3 runs to 17 residues. This CDR3 reads CACGLILGDTGSDKLIF. The DNA of the CDR3 is TGTGCCTGTGGCCTAATACTGGGGGATACAGGATCCGATAAACTCATCTTT.

This clone was counted ten times or more. Relative to the germline gene, one junction end is altered; a read error may explain this. The identical CDR3 is also encoded by other nucleotide sequences in the sample. This chain links TRDV1 with TRDJ1; TRDD3 aligns across 10 bases. The CDR3 spans 18 residues. Germline CDR1 is TSWWSYY and CDR2 is QGS. This CDR3 is CALGERARGIRATDKLIF. CDR3 DNA sequence: TGTGCTCTTGGGGAACGCGCTCGGGGGATACGCGCCACCGATAAACTTATCTTT.

This clone has a handful of counts. This DNA translates differently at residue 12 from the TCRdb protein, which is that of a much larger clone; a read error is likely, and the protein shown is the DNA's own translation. V is TRDV2 and J is TRDJ1; maybe TRDD3 (5 bases). The J gene was not available in TCRdb and was assigned here by matching the DNA to germline segments. Germline V lookup: CDR1 GEAIGNYY, CDR2 EKD. Deletions cut 1 base from V and 0 bases from J, with 47 bases between. The CDR3 sequence is 27 residues long. CDR3 region: CACDTSLLRMGLQEDPKPTLYTDKLIF. Here the CDR3 DNA reads TGTGCCTGTGACACATCTCTCCTGAGAATGGGATTACAGGAGGACCCAAAACCGACTCTCTACACCGATAAACTCATCTTT.

This clone was counted only a few times. A read error is the likely source, as a far larger clone sits one nucleotide away. The sample holds other DNA sequences that translate to the same CDR3. The chain joins TRDV1 to TRDJ1; a weak D match, TRDD2 (6 bases). The J gene was not available in TCRdb and was assigned here by matching the DNA to germline segments. Germline V gene data show CDR1 as TSWWSYY and CDR2 as QGS. The CDR3 extends over 19 amino acids. In DNA form, the CDR3 reads TGCGCTCTTGGGGTCGCCTTCCCAACAACTAATCCCTACACCGATAAACTCATCTTT. It translates to CALGVAFPTTNPYTDKLIF.